This TCR beta chain emerged from a study of T-cell memory formation after mild COVID-19. At the level of the study: Largely donor-specific TCR clusters were found.

Overall study findings and caveats: The study found balanced CD4/CD8 in clones contracting day 15 to 85 and a CD4+ lean in later expanders.

Barcoded TCR alpha and TCR beta cDNA libraries with UMIs came from 5'RACE using constant-segment primers. TCRdb re-called the 5' RACE reads with MiXCR, one entry per CDR3 protein. Of hundreds of thousands of distinct CDR3 sequences in the sample, about 19% were seen once. CDR3 length: 14 amino acids. Germline V lookup: CDR1 MNHEY, CDR2 SVGEGT. Trimming removed 2 bases from V and 9 bases from J; junction bases left unmatched: 4. This clonotype has a handful of counts. What it binds is not known. The chain employs TRBV6-2 or TRBV6-3 and TRBJ2-1, with 10 bases that match TRBD2. Material for sequencing was PBMCs or a T cell subset sorted from them (not recorded which). This TCR was recovered from an adult woman who had mild COVID-19 (a few samples of this study predate the infection). Cell type and time point are not known. Here the CDR3 DNA reads TGTGCCAGCAGTTACCAAGCGGGAGGGGCTGAGCAGTTCTTC. Its protein is CASSYQAGGAEQFF.